This T cell receptor beta chain was sequenced for a study of cytomegalovirus exposure and HLA in healthy donors. The study, taken as a whole, reports: When analyzed later, a missense DCLRE1C variant was found to be linked to TCR beta V- and J-gene trimming.

As concerns this clone: What it recognizes is unknown.

The PCR made use of 60 Vbeta and 13 Jbeta primers. This table comes from immunoSEQ multiplex PCR, and its TCRdb copy is limited to in-frame clones, with some not included. Its table records some 110,000 clones. The clonotype was recovered from a young man in good health and CMV-seronegative. The sample consisted of PBMCs.

CDR3 in DNA: TGTGCCAGCAAGGAGGGAATCAACACTGAAGCTTTCTTT. This gives the protein CASKEGINTEAFF. The chain carries TRBV6-1 and TRBJ1-1, with D uncertain. CDR1 and CDR2 (germline): MNHNS, SASEGT. The CDR3 is 13 residues long. V shed 7 bases and J shed 2 bases, with 11 bases lying between them.